The T cell receptor (beta chain) under discussion was sequenced for a study of lymphopenia after photon versus proton radiotherapy. Assay: immunoSEQ multiplex PCR; the TCRdb copy retains only in-frame clones and omits some. The sample holds some 2,000 clones, around 78% seen once. Study-level points and caveats: Authors raise, but do not show, better survival with proton therapy. In patients who died, overall survival fell as post-nadir TCR diversity dropped more. Post-nadir diversity loss with photons came from oligoclonal expansion, particularly CD8+ Temra cells. Relative stability marked proton patients; photon patients lost diversity and naive cells.

For this clone: Its antigen is not known.

The CDR3 runs 14 residues. The V and J ends lost 8 bases and 5 bases, in that order; junction bases with no gene match: 10. CDR1 SGHDN and CDR2 FVKESK come from the germline V gene. The chain uses TRBV14 and TRBJ2-5; the match to TRBD1 covers 8 bases. This TCR came from an elderly man with cholangiocarcinoma. This specimen consisted of peripheral blood, obtained from a patient treated with photon-based radiotherapy. CDR3 in DNA: TGTGCCAGCGCCCAGGGGGCACGATCGGAGACCCAGTACTTC. Translated, it gives CASAQGARSETQYF.